This T cell receptor beta chain comes out of a study of identical twins. Study conclusions and caveats: Potential partial confounding of zero-insertion analyses by invariant MAIT and iNKT cells was noted.

The ends were cut back, 10 bases at V and 4 bases at J, with 14 bases in the middle. The CDR3 runs 13 residues. This clonotype came up a few times. What it binds is not known. TCRdb reprocessed the 5' RACE reads via MiXCR and lists one record per CDR3 protein. The sample holds some 460,000 distinct CDR3 sequences, 11% to 15% seen once. This sample was shared with a second study, whose subject was yellow fever vaccine responses in identical twins.

The TCR originated in a woman between 18 and 29 years old in good health. Sequenced material: CD4+ T cells sorted from blood. The chain has TRBV12-3 or TRBV12-4 and TRBJ2-1; D could derive from TRBD1 or TRBD2 (5 bases each). The CDR3 coding sequence is TGTGCCACCCGGTGGGGACCTTACAATGAGCAGTTCTTC. Translating gives CATRWGPYNEQFF.